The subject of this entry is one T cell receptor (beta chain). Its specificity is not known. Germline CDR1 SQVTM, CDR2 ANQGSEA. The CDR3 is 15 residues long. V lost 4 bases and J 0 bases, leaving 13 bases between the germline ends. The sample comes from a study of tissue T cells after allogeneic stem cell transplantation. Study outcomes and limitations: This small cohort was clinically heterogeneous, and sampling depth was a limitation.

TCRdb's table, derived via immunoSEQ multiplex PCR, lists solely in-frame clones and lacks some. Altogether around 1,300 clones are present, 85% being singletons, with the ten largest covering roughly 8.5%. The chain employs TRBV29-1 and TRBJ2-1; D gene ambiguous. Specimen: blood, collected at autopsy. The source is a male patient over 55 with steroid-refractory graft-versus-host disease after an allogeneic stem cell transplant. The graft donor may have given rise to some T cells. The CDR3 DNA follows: TGCAGCGTTGGACCGGGCCTGAGCTCCTACAATGAGCAGTTCTTC. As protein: CSVGPGLSSYNEQFF.